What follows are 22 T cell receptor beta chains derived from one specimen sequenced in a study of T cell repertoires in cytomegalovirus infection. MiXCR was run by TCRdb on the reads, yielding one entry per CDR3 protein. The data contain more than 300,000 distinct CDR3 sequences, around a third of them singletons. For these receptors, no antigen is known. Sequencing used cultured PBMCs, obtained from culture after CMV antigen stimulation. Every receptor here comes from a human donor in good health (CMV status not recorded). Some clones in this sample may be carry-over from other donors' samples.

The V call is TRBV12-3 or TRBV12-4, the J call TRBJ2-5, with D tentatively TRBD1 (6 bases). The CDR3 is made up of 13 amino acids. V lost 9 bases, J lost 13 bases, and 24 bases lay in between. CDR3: CASKQGKGPPRYF. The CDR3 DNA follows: TGTGCCAGTAAACAGGGAAAGGGGCCTCCTAGGTACTTC.

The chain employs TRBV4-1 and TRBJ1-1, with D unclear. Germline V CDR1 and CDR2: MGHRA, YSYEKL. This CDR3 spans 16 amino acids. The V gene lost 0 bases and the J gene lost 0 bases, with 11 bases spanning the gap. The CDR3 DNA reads TGCGCCAGCAGCCAAGAAGTGCTTGGGGTGAACACTGAAGCTTTCTTT. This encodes CASSQEVLGVNTEAFF.

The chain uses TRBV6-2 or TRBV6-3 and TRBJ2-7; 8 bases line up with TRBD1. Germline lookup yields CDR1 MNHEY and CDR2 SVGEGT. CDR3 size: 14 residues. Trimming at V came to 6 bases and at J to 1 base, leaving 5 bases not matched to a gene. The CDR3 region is CASSPDRASYEQYF. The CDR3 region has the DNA TGTGCCAGCAGCCCGGACAGGGCTTCCTACGAGCAGTACTTC.

CDR3 protein: CASSLYVSGGANTGELFF. CDR3 DNA sequence: TGTGCCAGCAGCTTATATGTGTCGGGAGGGGCGAACACCGGGGAGCTGTTTTTT. The chain employs TRBV7-6 and TRBJ2-2; 8 bases agree with TRBD2. Germline CDR1 SGHVS, CDR2 FNYEAQ. The J segment lost 0 bases and the V segment lost 2 bases, leaving 8 bases of the junction unmatched. The CDR3 sequence is 18 residues long.

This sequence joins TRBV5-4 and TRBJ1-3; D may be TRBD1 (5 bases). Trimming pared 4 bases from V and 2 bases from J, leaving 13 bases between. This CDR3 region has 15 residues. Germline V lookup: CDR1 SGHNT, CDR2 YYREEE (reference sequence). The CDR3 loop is CASSRGTGAGNTIYF. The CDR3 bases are TGTGCCAGCAGCCGCGGGACTGGGGCTGGAAACACCATATATTTT.

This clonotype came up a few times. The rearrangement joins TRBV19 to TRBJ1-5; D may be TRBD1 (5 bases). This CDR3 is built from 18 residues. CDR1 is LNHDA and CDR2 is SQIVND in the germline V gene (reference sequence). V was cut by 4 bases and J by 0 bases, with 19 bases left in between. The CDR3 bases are TGTGCCAGTAGTAGAGACGGGACGGCCCTTAATAGCAATCAGCCCCAGCATTTT. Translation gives CASSRDGTALNSNQPQHF.

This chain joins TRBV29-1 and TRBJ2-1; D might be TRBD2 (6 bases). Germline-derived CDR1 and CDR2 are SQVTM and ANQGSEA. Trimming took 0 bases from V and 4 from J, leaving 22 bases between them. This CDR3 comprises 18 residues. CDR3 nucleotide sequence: TGCAGCGTTGAAGATCGGGAGAGGGCCCGGGGAAAATACAATGAGCAGTTCTTC. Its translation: CSVEDRERARGKYNEQFF.

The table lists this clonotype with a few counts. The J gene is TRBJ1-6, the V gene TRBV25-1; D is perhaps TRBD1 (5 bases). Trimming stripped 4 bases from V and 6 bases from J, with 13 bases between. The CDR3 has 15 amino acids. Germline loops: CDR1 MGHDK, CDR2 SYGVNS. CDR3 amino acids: CASSGGTAFNSPLHF. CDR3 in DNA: TGTGCCAGCAGTGGGGGCACGGCTTTTAATTCACCCCTCCACTTT.

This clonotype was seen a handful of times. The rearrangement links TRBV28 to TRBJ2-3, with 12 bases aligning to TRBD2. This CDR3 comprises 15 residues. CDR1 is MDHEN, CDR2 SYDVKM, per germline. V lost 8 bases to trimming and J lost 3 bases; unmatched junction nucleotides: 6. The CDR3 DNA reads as TGTGCCAGCGAGGCTCTAGCGGGAGGGACAGATACGCAGTATTTT. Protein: CASEALAGGTDTQYF.

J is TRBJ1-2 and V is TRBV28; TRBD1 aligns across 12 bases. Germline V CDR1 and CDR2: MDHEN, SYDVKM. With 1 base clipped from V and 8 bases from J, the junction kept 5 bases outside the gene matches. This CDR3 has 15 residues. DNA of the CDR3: TGTGCCAGCAGTTTATTTGGGACAGGGGGCAGGGGCTACACCTTC. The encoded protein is CASSLFGTGGRGYTF.

CDR3 sequence (DNA): TGTGCCACCGAAAGCGGGAGCTCCTACAATGAGCAGTTCTTC. It encodes CATESGSSYNEQFF. The J gene is TRBJ2-1, the V gene TRBV24-1; 8 nucleotides agree with TRBD2. Per germline, CDR1 KGHDR and CDR2 SFDVKD. The CDR3 has 14 residues. With V trimmed by 9 bases and J by 0 bases, 3 bases remained unmatched.

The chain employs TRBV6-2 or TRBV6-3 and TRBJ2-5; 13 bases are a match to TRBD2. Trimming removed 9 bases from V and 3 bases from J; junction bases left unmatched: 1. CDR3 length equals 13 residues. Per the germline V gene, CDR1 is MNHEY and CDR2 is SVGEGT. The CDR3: CASGLAGEETQYF. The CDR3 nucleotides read TGTGCCAGTGGACTAGCGGGAGAAGAGACCCAGTACTTC.

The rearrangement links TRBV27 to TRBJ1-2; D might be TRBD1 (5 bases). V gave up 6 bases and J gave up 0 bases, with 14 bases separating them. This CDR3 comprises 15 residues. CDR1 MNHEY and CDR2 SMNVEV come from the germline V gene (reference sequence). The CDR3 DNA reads TGTGCCAGCAGCGGGGCAGGACGATCTAACTATGGCTACACCTTC. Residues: CASSGAGRSNYGYTF.

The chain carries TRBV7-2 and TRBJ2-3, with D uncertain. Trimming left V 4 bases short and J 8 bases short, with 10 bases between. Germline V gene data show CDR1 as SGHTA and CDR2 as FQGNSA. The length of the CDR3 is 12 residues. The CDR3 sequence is CASSSLRGTQYF. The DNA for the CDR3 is TGTGCCAGCAGCTCCCTTCGAGGTACGCAGTATTTT.

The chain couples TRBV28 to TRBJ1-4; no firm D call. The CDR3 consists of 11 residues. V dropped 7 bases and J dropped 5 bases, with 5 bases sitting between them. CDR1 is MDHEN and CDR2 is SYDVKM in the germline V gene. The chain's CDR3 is CASTRNEKLFF. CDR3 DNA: TGTGCCAGCACGAGGAATGAAAAACTGTTTTTT.

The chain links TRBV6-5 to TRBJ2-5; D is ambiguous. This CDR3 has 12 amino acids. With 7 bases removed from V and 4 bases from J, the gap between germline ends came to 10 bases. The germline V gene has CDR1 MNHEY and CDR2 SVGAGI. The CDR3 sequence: CASIGPGETQYF. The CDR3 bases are TGTGCCAGCATCGGACCCGGAGAGACCCAGTACTTC.

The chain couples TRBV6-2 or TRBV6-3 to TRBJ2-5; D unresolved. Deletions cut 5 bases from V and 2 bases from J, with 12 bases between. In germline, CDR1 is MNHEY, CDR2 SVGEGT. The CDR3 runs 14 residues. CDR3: CASSPWTQQETQYF. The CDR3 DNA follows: TGTGCCAGCAGTCCCTGGACCCAACAAGAGACCCAGTACTTC.

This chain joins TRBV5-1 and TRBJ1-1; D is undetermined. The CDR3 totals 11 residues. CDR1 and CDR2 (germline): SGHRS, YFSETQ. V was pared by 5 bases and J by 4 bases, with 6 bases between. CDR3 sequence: CASREGTEAFF. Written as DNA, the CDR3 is TGCGCCAGCAGGGAGGGCACTGAAGCTTTCTTT.

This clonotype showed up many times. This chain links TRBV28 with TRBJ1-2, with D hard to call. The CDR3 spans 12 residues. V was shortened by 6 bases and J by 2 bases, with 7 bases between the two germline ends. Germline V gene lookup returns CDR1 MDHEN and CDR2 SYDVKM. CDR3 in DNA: TGTGCCAGCAGCTTGGACAACTATGGCTACACCTTC. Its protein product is CASSLDNYGYTF.

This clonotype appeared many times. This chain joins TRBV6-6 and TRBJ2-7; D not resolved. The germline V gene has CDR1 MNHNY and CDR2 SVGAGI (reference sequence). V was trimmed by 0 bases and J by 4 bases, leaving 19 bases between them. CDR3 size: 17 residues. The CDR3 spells CASSYSNRVARLYEQYV. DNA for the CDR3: TGTGCCAGCAGTTACTCGAACCGAGTCGCTCGTTTGTACGAGCAGTACGTC.

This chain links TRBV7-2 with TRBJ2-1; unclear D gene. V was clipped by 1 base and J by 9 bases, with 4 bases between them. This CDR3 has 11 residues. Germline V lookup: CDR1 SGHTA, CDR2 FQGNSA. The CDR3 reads CASSLEIEQFF. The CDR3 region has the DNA TGTGCCAGCAGCTTAGAAATTGAGCAGTTCTTC.

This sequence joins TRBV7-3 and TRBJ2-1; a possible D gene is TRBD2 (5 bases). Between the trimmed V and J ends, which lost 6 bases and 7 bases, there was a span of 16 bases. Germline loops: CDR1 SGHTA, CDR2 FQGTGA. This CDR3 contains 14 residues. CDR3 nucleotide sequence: TGTGCCAGCAGTTCCAGGCCATGGGAGAATGAGCAGTTCTTC. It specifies CASSSRPWENEQFF.